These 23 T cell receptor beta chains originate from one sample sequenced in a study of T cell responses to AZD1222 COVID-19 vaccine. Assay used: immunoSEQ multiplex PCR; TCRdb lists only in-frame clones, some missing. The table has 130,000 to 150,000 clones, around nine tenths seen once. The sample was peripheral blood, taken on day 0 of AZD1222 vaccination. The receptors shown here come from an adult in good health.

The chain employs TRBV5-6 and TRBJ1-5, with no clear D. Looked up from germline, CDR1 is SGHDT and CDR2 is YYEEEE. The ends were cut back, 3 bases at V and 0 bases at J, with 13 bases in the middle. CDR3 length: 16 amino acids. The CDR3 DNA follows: TGTGCCAGCAGCTCTCGTGAGACCCATAGCAATCAGCCCCAGCATTTT. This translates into CASSSRETHSNQPQHF.

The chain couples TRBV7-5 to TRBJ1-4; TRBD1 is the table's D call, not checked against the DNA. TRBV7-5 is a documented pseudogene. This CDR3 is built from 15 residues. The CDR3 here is CARSLHRGFDEKLFF. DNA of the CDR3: TGTGCCAGAAGCTTACACAGGGGTTTTGATGAAAAACTGTTTTTT.

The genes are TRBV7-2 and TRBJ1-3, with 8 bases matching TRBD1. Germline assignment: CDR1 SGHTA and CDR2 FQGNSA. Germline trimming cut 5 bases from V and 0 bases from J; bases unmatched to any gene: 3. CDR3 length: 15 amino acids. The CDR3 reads CASSRDRGSGNTIYF. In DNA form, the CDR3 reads TGTGCCAGCAGCCGCGACAGGGGCTCTGGAAACACCATATATTTT.

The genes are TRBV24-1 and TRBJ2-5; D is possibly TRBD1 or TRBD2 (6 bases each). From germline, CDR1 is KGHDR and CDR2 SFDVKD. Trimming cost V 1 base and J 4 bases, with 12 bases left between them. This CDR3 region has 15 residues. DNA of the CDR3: TGTGCCACCAGTGATTTTCGGGGGCGCGGAGAGACCCAGTACTTC. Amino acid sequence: CATSDFRGRGETQYF.

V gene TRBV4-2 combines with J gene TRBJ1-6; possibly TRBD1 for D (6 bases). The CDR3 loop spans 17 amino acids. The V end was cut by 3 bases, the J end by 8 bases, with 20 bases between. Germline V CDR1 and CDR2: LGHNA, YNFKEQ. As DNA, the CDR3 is TGTGCCAGCAGCCAGACCGGGCGACAGGTGAGGGATTCACCCCTCCACTTT. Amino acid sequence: CASSQTGRQVRDSPLHF.

For the CDR3, the DNA is TGTGCCAGCCGCCCCCAGGGGCCAAATTCACCCCTCCACTTT. Its translation: CASRPQGPNSPLHF. The chain links TRBV28 to TRBJ1-6, with D tentatively TRBD1 (6 bases). This CDR3 region has 14 residues. The germline V gene has CDR1 MDHEN and CDR2 SYDVKM. V lost 8 bases to trimming and J lost 7 bases, with 15 bases between them.

The CDR3 nucleotides are TGTGCCAGCAGCTTGGGGGCGTACGAGCAGTACTTC. Its translation: CASSLGAYEQYF. This chain joins TRBV5-4 and TRBJ2-7, with unresolved D. V lost 0 bases to trimming and J lost 4 bases, with 5 bases between them. Germline V gives CDR1 SGHNT, CDR2 YYREEE (reference sequence). The CDR3 covers 12 residues.

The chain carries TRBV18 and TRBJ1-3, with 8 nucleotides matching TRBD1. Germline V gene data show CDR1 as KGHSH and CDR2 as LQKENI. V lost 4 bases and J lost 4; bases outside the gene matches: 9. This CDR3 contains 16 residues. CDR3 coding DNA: TGTGCCAGCTCACGCGCCGGACAGGGCGCAGGAAACACCATATATTTT. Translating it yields CASSRAGQGAGNTIYF.

The CDR3 DNA reads TGTGCCAGCAGTGACAGGGCCGGCACTGAAGCTTTCTTT. It codes for CASSDRAGTEAFF. The rearrangement links TRBV6-1 to TRBJ1-1, with D perhaps matching TRBD1 (5 bases). There are 13 residues in the CDR3. V gave up 3 bases and J gave up 4 bases, with 9 bases separating them. CDR1 and CDR2 (germline): MNHNS, SASEGT.

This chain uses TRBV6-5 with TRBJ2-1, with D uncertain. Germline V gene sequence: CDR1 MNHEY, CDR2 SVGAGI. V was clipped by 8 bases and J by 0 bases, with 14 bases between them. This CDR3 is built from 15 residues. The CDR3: CASLRTPGSYNEQFF. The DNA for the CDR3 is TGTGCCAGCCTTAGAACACCCGGCTCCTACAATGAGCAGTTCTTC.

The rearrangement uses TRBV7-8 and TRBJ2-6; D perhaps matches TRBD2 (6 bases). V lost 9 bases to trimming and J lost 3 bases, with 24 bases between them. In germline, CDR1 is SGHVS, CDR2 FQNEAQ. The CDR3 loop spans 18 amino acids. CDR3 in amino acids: CASARWAGRTIGANVLTF. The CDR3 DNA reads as TGTGCCAGTGCCCGGTGGGCGGGGCGTACTATTGGGGCCAACGTCCTGACTTTC.

Written as DNA, the CDR3 is TGTGCCAGTCGGTATAGGGCCACAGGACTAGCGGGGGGAATTGAGCAGTTCTTC. This sequence encodes CASRYRATGLAGGIEQFF. The genes are TRBV19 and TRBJ2-1; 14 nucleotides align to TRBD2. CDR1 LNHDA and CDR2 SQIVND come from the germline V gene (reference sequence). The CDR3 runs to 18 residues. J gave up 9 bases and V 8 bases, and 18 bases lay outside the gene matches.

This chain's CDR3 is CASSPIGRYTDTQYF. CDR3 in DNA: TGTGCCAGCAGCCCTATAGGGCGGTACACAGATACGCAGTATTTT. This chain joins TRBV7-2 and TRBJ2-3, with no clear D. The germline gives CDR1 SGHTA, CDR2 FQGNSA. Trimming shortened V by 5 bases and J by 2 bases, and 14 bases separated the two germline ends. The CDR3 runs 15 residues.

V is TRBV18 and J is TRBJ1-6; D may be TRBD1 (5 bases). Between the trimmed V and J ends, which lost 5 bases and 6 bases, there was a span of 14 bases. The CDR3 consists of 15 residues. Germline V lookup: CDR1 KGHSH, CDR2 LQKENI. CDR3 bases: TGTGCCAGCTCAGGGTCAGGGAGCCCTAATTCACCCCTCCACTTT. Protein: CASSGSGSPNSPLHF.

The chain's CDR3 is CASSQVVPGQGGEAFF. DNA for the CDR3: TGCGCCAGCAGCCAGGTCGTACCGGGACAGGGCGGTGAAGCTTTCTTT. The chain employs TRBV4-3 and TRBJ1-1; the match to TRBD1 covers 9 bases. Trimming at V came to 3 bases and at J to 7 bases, leaving 12 bases not matched to a gene. CDR3 length: 16 amino acids. Germline-derived CDR1 and CDR2 are LGHNA and YSLEER.

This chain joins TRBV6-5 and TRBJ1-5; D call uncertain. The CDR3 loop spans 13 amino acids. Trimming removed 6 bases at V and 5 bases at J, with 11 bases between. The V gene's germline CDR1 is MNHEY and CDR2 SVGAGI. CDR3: CASSQYSYQPQHF. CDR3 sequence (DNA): TGTGCCAGCAGCCAGTACAGTTATCAGCCCCAGCATTTT.

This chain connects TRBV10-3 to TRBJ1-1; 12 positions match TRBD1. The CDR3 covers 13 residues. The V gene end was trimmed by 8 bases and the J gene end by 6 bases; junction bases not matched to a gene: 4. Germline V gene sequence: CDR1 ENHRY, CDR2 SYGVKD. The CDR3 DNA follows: TGTGCCATCGGCGGGGACAGGGGGCCTGAAGCTTTCTTT. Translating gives CAIGGDRGPEAFF.

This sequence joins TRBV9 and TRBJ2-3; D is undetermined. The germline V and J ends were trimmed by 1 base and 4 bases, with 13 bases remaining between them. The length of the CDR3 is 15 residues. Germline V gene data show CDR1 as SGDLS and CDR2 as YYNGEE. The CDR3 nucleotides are TGTGCCAGCAGCGTACGCCCCGTTCATCCAGATACGCAGTATTTT. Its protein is CASSVRPVHPDTQYF.

The CDR3 region is CASSLAPDYNSPLHF. Here the CDR3 DNA reads TGCGCCAGCAGCTTGGCGCCAGACTATAATTCACCCCTCCACTTT. The chain couples TRBV5-1 to TRBJ1-6; no clear D gene. From germline, CDR1 is SGHRS and CDR2 YFSETQ. The CDR3 loop spans 15 amino acids. V was pared by 0 bases and J by 3 bases, with 7 bases between.

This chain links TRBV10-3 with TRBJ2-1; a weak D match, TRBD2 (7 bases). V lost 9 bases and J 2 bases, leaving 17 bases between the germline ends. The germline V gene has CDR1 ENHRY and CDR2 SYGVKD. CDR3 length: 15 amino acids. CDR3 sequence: CAISTKGGPYNEQFF. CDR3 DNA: TGTGCCATAAGTACGAAGGGGGGGCCCTACAATGAGCAGTTCTTC.

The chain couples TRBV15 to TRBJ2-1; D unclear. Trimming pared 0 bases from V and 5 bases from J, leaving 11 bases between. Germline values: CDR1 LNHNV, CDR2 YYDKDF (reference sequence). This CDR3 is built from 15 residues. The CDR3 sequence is CATSRDSGWDNEQFF. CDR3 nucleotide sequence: TGTGCCACCAGCAGAGATTCGGGCTGGGACAATGAGCAGTTCTTC.

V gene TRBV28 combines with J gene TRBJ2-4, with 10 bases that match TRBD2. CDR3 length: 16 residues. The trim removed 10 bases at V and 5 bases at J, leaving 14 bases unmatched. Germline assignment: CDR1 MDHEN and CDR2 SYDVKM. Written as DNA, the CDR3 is TGTGCCATCTCGGGGGCTAGCGGGAGCTTGCAAAACATTCAGTACTTC. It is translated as CAISGASGSLQNIQYF.

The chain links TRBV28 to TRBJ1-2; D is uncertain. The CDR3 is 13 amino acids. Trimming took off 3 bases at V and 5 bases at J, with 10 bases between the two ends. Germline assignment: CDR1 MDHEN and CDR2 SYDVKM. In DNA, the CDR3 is TGTGCCAGCAGTTTGATTCCCTTATATGGCTACACCTTC. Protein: CASSLIPLYGYTF.